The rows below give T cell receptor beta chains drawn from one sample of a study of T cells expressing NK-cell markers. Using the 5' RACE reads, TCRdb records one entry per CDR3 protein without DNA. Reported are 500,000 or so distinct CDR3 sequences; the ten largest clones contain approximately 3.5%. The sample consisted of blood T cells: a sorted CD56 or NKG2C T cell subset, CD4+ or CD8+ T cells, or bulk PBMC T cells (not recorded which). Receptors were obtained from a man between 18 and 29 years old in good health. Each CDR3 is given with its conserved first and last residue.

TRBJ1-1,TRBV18,CASSPSLRIENTEAFF
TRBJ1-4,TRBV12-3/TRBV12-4,CASSSTEKLFF
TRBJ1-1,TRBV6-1,CASCEDGANTEAFF
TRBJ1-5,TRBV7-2,CASSLAGGLTQPQHF
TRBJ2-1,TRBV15,CATSRGFADGYNEQFF
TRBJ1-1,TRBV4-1,CASSQPRQGARNTEAFF
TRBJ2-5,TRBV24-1,CATSEPGTWGRETQYF
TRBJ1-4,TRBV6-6,CASRSRTGWAENEKLFF
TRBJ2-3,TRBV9,CASSVETSGRAHTQYF
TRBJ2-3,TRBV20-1,CSARGGLSTDTQYF
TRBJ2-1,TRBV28,CASSLWKIAGDAHEQFF
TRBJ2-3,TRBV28,CASSLSTGGGRRDTQYF
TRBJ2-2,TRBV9,CASSVPGLAGLETGELFF
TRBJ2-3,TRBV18,CASSPRVSGDTQYF
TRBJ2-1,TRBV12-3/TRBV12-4,CASSQSTLPNEQFF
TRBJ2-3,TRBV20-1,CSARTSGRVNTQYF
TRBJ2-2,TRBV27,CASSLVSGYTGELFF
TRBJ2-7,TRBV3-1,CASSSQRQVNFYEQYF
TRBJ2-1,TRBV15,CATSGPQGGALDEQFF
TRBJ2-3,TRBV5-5,CASSPLGRDTQYF
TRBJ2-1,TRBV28,CASEGQTVEQFF
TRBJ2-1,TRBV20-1,CSARPGGNSNEQFF
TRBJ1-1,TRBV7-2,CASSLVGRGAQLTEAFF
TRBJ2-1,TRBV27,CASSLSASGRFVNEQFF
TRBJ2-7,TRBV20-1,CSARVQDLGQYF
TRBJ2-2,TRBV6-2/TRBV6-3,CASGVPKNTGELFF
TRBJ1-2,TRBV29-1,CSVEGQGAGGGYTF
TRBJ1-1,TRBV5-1,CASSFRSFSGTVLSGEAFF
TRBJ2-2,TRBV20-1,CSASRTGAHTGELFF
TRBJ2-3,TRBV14,CASSQDPITDTQYF
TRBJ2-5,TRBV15,CATSSDRGEQETQYF
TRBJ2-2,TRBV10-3,CAISDLTETGELFF
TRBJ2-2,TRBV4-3,CASSQDLARELFF
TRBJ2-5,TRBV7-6,CASSLAPLAGARETQYF
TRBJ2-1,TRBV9,CASSGGVRTGEQFF
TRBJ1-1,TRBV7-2,CASSLGSGTALTEAFF